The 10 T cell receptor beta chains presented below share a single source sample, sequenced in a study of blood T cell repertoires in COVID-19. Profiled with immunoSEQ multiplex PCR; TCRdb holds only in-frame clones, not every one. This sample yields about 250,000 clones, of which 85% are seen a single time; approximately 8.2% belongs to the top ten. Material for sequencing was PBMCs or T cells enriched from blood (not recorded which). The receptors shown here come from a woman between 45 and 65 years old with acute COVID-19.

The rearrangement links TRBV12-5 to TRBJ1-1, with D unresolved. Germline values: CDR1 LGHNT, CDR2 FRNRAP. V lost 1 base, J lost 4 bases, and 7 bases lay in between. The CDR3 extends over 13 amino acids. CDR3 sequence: CASGLDTGTEAFF. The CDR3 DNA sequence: TGTGCTAGTGGTTTGGATACGGGCACTGAAGCTTTCTTT. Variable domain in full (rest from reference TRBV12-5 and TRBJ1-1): DARVTQTPRHKVTEMGQEVTMRCQPILGHNTVFWYRQTMMQGLELLAYFRNRAPLDDSGMPKDRFSAEMPDATLATLKIQPSEPRDSAVYFCASGLDTGTEAFFGQGTRLTVV.

CDR3 in amino acids: CASSPNQGETEAFF. CDR3 nucleotides: TGTGCCAGCAGCCCAAACCAGGGGGAGACTGAAGCTTTCTTT. The chain combines TRBV7-2 with TRBJ1-1, with 7 nucleotides matching TRBD1. Trimming cost V 5 bases and J 5 bases; bases outside gene matches: 8. The CDR3 is made up of 14 amino acids. Per germline, CDR1 SGHTA and CDR2 FQGNSA. Full variable domain (rest looked up from reference TRBV7-2 and TRBJ1-1): GAGVSQSPSNKVTEKGKDVELRCDPISGHTALYWYRQSLGQGLEFLIYFQGNSAPDKSGLPSDRFSAERTGGSVSTLTIQRTQQEDSAVYLCASSPNQGETEAFFGQGTRLTVV.

The CDR3 region has the DNA TGCGCCAGCAGCTTGGGGACAGTCATGAACACTGAAGCTTTCTTT. This sequence encodes CASSLGTVMNTEAFF. The genes are TRBV5-1 and TRBJ1-1; D is possibly TRBD1 (6 bases). V was trimmed by 0 bases and J by 0 bases, leaving 9 bases between them. The germline CDR1 and CDR2 sequences are SGHRS and YFSETQ. CDR3 length: 15 residues.

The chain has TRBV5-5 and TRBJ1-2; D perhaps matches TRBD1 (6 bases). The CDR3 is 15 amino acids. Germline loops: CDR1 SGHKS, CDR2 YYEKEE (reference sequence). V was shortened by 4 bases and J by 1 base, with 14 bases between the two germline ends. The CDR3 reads CASSPDSGVNYGYTF. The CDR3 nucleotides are TGTGCCAGCAGCCCGGACTCAGGGGTTAACTATGGCTACACCTTC. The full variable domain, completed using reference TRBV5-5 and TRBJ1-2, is DAGVTQSPTHLIKTRGQQVTLRCSPISGHKSVSWYQQVLGQGPQFIFQYYEKEERGRGNFPDRFSARQFPNYSSELNVNALLLGDSALYLCASSPDSGVNYGYTFGSGTRLTVV.

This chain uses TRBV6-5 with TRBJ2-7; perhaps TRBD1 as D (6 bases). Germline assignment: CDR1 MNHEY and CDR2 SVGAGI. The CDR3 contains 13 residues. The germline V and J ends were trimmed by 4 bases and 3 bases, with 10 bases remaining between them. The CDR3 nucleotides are TGTGCCAGCAGTTCCCAAGGGGGCTACGAGCAGTACTTC. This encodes CASSSQGGYEQYF.

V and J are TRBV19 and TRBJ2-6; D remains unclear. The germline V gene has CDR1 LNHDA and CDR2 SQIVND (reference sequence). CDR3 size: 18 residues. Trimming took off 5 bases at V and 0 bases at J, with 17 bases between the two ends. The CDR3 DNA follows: TGTGCCAGTAGTCTTAAGACACCCTCGAGCTCTGGGGCCAACGTCCTGACTTTC. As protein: CASSLKTPSSSGANVLTF.

CDR3 DNA sequence: TGTGCCAGCAGCTTGGAGGGTCAGGGGGCCGAAGAAAAACTGTTTTTT. This encodes CASSLEGQGAEEKLFF. The chain links TRBV5-6 to TRBJ1-4; 8 nucleotides agree with TRBD1. The CDR3 length is 16 residues. CDR1 is SGHDT and CDR2 is YYEEEE in the germline V gene. The junction had 9 bases not matched to a gene; V was cut back by 0 bases and J by 8 bases.

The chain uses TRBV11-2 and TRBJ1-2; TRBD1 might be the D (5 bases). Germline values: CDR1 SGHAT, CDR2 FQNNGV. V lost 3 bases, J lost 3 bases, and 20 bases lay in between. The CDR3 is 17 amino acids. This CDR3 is CASSFDSEGVAHYGYTF. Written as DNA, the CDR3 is TGTGCCAGCAGCTTTGATTCGGAAGGGGTCGCACACTATGGCTACACCTTC.

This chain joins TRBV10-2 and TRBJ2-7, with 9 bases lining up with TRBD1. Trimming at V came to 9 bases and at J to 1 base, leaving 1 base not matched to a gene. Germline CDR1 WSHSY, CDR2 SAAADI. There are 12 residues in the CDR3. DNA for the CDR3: TGCGCCAGTGGGACAGGGTCCTACGAGCAGTACTTC. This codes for CASGTGSYEQYF.

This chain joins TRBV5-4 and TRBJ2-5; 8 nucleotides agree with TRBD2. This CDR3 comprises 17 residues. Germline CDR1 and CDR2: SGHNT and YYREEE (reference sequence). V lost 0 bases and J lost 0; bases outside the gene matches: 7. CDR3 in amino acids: CASSLGGRAGDQETQYF. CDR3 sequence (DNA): TGTGCCAGCAGCTTGGGGGGGCGAGCGGGGGACCAAGAGACCCAGTACTTC.